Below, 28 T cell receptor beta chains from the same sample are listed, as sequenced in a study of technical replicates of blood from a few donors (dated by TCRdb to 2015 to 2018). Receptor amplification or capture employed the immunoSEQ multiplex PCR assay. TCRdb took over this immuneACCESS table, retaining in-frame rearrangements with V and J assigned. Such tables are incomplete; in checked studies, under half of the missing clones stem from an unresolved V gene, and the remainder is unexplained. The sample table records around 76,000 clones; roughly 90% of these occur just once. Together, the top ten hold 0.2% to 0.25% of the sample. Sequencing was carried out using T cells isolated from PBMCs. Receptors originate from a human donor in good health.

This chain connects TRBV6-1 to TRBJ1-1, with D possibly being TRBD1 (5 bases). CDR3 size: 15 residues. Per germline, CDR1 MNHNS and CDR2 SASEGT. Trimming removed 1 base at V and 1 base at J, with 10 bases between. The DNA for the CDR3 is TGTGCCAGCAGTGAAGGGGCGGGGGGGAACACTGAAGCTTTCTTT. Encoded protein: CASSEGAGGNTEAFF.

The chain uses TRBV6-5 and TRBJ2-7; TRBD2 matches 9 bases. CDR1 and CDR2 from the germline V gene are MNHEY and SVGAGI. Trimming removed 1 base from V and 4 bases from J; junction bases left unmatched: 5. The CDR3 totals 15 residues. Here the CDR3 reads CASSYLAGDLYEQYF. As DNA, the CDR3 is TGTGCCAGCAGTTACTTAGCGGGAGATTTGTACGAGCAGTACTTC.

CDR3 DNA: TGTGCCAGCAGTACTATAGCGGGGGGCCTTTCCGATGAGCAGTTCTTC. Its translation is CASSTIAGGLSDEQFF. The V gene is TRBV27, the J gene TRBJ2-1, with TRBD2 matching over 10 bases. V gave up 5 bases and J gave up 8 bases; unmatched junction bases: 12. In germline, CDR1 is MNHEY, CDR2 SMNVEV (reference sequence). The CDR3 runs 16 residues.

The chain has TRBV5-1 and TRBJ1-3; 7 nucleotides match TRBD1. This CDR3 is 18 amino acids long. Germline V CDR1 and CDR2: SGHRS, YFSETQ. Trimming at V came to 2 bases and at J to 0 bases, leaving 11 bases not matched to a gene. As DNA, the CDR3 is TGCGCCAGCAGCTTAGTCGCGACCGGGACAGCCTCTGGAAACACCATATATTTT. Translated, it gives CASSLVATGTASGNTIYF.

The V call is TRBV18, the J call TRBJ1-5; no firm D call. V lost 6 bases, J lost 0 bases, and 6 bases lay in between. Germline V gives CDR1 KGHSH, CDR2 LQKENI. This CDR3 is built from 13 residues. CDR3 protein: CASSRDSNQPQHF. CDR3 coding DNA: TGTGCCAGCTCGCGGGATAGCAATCAGCCCCAGCATTTT.

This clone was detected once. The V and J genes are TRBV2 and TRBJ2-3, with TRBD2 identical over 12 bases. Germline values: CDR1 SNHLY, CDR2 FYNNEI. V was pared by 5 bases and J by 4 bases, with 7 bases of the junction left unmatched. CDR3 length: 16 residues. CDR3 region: CASSLLGTSGPDTQYF. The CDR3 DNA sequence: TGTGCCAGCAGTCTCCTGGGGACTAGCGGGCCAGATACGCAGTATTTT.

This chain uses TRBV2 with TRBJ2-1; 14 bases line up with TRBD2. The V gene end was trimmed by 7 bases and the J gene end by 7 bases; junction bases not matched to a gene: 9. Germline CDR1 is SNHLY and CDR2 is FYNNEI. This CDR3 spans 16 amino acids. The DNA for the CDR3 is TGTGCCAGCACCCGCGGTGGACTAGCGGGAGGTAATGAGCAGTTCTTC. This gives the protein CASTRGGLAGGNEQFF.

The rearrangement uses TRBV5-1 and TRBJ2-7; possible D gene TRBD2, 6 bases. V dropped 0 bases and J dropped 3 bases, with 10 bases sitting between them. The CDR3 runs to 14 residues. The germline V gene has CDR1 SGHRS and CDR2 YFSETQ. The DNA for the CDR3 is TGCGCCAGCAGCTTGGGGGCGGGAAACTACGAGCAGTACTTC. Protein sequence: CASSLGAGNYEQYF.

CDR3: CASSRTENTEAFF. DNA of the CDR3: TGTGCCAGCAGCCGAACAGAGAACACTGAAGCTTTCTTT. The chain is built from TRBV28 and TRBJ1-1; D is ambiguous. Trimming removed 6 bases from V and 1 base from J, with 9 bases in between. The CDR3 consists of 13 residues. Germline V gene lookup returns CDR1 MDHEN and CDR2 SYDVKM.

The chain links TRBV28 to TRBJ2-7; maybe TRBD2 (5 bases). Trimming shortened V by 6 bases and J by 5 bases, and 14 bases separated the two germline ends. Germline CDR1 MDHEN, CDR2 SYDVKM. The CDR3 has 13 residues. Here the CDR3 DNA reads TGTGCCAGCAGAGCCCTCGAGGGCAACGAGCAGTACTTC. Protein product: CASRALEGNEQYF.

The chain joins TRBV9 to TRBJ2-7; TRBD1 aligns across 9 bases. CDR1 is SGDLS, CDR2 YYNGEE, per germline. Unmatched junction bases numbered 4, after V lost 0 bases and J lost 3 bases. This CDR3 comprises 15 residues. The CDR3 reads CASSVGGQGIYEQYF. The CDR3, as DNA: TGTGCCAGCAGCGTAGGGGGACAGGGAATCTACGAGCAGTACTTC. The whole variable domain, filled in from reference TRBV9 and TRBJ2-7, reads DSGVTQTPKHLITATGQRVTLRCSPRSGDLSVYWYQQSLDQGLQFLIQYYNGEERAKGNILERFSAQQFPDLHSELNLSSLELGDSALYFCASSVGGQGIYEQYFGPGTRLTVT.

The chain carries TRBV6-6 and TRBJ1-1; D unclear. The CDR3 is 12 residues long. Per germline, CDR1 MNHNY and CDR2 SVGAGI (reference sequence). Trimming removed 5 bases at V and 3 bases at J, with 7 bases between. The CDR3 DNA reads TGTGCCAGCAGTCCCGGAGACACTGAAGCTTTCTTT. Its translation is CASSPGDTEAFF.

CDR3 sequence reads: CASSLNGGPQETQYF. The CDR3 bases are TGTGCCAGCAGCTTAAACGGGGGGCCCCAAGAGACCCAGTACTTC. The rearrangement joins TRBV7-3 to TRBJ2-5; a possible D gene is TRBD2 (7 bases). The V end was cut by 1 base, the J end by 1 base, with 10 bases between. Germline V CDR1 and CDR2: SGHTA, FQGTGA. This CDR3 spans 15 amino acids.

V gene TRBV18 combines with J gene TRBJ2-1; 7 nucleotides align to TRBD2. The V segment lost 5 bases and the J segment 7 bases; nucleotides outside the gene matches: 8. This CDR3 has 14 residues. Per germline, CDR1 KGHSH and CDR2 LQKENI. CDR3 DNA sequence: TGTGCCAGCTCAAAAGAGACCGGGGGGAATGAGCAGTTCTTC. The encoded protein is CASSKETGGNEQFF.

Written as DNA, the CDR3 is TGCGCCAGCAGCCCCATTACAGGGATGACCCAAGAGACCCAGTACTTC. Its translation: CASSPITGMTQETQYF. The gene calls are TRBV4-1 and TRBJ2-5, with a possible D match to TRBD1 (6 bases). Germline V gives CDR1 MGHRA, CDR2 YSYEKL. Trimming took 4 bases from V and 1 from J, leaving 16 bases between them. CDR3 length equals 16 residues.

CDR3 DNA: TGTGCCAGCAGGGGGGGAGAAGAGCTCTACGAGCAGTACTTC. This gives the protein CASRGGEELYEQYF. The chain has TRBV2 and TRBJ2-7, with D tentatively TRBD2 (6 bases). The CDR3 loop spans 14 amino acids. The germline V gene encodes CDR1 SNHLY and CDR2 FYNNEI. The V gene lost 6 bases and the J gene lost 3 bases, with 15 bases spanning the gap.

The CDR3 nucleotides read TGTGCCAGCAGCCGGGGACAGGGGCCCCACGAGCAGTACTTC. Protein sequence: CASSRGQGPHEQYF. The chain has TRBV2 and TRBJ2-7; 10 positions agree with TRBD1. Germline V gene data show CDR1 as SNHLY and CDR2 as FYNNEI. CDR3 length: 14 amino acids. V was pared by 6 bases and J by 5 bases, with 7 bases of the junction left unmatched.

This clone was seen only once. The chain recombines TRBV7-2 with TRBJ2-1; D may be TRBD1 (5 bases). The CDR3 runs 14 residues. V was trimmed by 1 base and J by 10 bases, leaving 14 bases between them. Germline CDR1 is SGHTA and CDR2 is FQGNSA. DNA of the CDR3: TGTGCCAGCAGCTTAGACCCAGGGTCTAACGAGCAGTTCTTC. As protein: CASSLDPGSNEQFF.

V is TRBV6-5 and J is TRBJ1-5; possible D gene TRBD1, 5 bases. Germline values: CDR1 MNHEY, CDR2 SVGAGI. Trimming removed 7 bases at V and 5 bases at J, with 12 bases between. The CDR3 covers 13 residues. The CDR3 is CASKTGVDQPQHF. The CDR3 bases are TGTGCCAGCAAAACAGGCGTCGATCAGCCCCAGCATTTT.

In nucleotides, the CDR3 is TGTGCCAGCAGCCAAGATGACTACATGGGGGGATCCTCCAAAGAGACCCAGTACTTC. Its protein product is CASSQDDYMGGSSKETQYF. The chain joins TRBV4-2 to TRBJ2-5; possibly TRBD2 for D (6 bases). The CDR3 totals 19 residues. The V gene lost 0 bases and the J gene lost 3 bases, with 23 bases spanning the gap. The germline CDR1 and CDR2 sequences are LGHNA and YNFKEQ.

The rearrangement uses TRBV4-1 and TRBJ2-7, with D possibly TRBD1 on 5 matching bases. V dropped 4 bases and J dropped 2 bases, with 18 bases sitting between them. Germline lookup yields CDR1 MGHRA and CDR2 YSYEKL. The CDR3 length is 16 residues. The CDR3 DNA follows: TGCGCCAGCAGCCCCTCACAATTGACAGTAACCTACGAGCAGTACTTC. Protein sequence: CASSPSQLTVTYEQYF.

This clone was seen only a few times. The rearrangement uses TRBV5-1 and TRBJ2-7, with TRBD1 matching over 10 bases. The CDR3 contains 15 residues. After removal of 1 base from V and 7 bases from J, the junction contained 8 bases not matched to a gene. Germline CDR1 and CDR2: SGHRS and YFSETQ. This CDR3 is CASSLSRDRGEEQYF. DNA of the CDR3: TGCGCCAGCAGCTTGTCTCGGGACAGGGGAGAGGAGCAGTACTTC. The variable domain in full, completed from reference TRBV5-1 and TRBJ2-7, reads KAGVTQTPRYLIKTRGQQVTLSCSPISGHRSVSWYQQTPGQGLQFLFEYFSETQRNKGNFPGRFSGRQFSNSRSEMNVSTLELGDSALYLCASSLSRDRGEEQYFGPGTRLTVT.

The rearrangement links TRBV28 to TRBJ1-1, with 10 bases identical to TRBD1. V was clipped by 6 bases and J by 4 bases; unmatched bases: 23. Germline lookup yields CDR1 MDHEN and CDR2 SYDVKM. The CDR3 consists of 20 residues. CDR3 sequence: CASRTLRQGAFRVSPTEAFF. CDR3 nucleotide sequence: TGTGCCAGCAGAACCCTCCGACAGGGGGCCTTTCGGGTCTCCCCCACTGAAGCTTTCTTT.

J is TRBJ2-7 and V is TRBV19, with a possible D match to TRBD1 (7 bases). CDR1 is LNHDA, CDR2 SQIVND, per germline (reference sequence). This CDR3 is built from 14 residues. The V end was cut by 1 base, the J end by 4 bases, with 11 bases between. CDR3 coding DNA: TGTGCCAGTAGTATAGGCGCAGGGGGGTACGAGCAGTACTTC. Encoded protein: CASSIGAGGYEQYF.

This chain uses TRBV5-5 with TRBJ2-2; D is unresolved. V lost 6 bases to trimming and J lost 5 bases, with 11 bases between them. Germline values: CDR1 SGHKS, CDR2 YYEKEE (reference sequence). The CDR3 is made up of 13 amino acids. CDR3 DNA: TGTGCCAGCACCCGTATCGGGACCGGGGAGCTGTTTTTT. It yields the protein CASTRIGTGELFF.

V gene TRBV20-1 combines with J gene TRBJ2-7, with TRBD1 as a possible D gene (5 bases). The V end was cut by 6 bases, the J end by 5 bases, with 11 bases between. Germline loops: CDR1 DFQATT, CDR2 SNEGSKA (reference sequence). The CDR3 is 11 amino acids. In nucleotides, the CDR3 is TGCAGTGCGCTTCAGGGTAACGAGCAGTACTTC. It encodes CSALQGNEQYF.

Here the CDR3 reads CASTFGPGLASSYEQYF. The CDR3 DNA follows: TGTGCCAGCACCTTTGGGCCAGGACTAGCGAGCTCCTACGAGCAGTACTTC. The chain couples TRBV7-9 to TRBJ2-7, with TRBD2 matching over 9 bases. CDR3 size: 17 residues. Germline CDR1 reads SEHNR; CDR2 reads FQNEAQ (reference sequence). J was trimmed by 0 bases and V by 7 bases; bases with no gene match: 13.

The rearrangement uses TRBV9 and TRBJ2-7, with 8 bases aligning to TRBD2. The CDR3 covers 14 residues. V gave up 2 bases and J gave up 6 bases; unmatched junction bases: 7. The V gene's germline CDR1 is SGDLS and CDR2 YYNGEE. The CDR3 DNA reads TGTGCCAGCAGCGTTAGCGGGATTACCTCCGAGCAGTACTTC. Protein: CASSVSGITSEQYF.